This TCR beta chain was recovered during a study of blood T cells in healthy people across ages. As concerns this clonotype: Its specificity is not known.

Broader study findings: The long-lived group displayed more naive CD4+ cells, plus higher diversity, than the aged donors did. Age showed a roughly linear inverse relationship with TCR beta diversity per million T cells.

Healthy Russian Caucasian donors spanned ages roughly 6 to 100 years. Drawn from each donor were approximately 9.5 milliliters of peripheral blood. The length of the CDR3 is 14 residues. In germline, CDR1 is SGHRS, CDR2 YFSETQ. Trimming removed 3 bases from V and 7 bases from J; junction bases left unmatched: 6. Then a second PCR, running about 6 to 12 cycles, was carried out with a sample-barcoded 5' primer and a J-beta primer mix. Each CDR3 protein gets one entry after TCRdb re-called the 5' RACE reads with MiXCR. Found here are fewer than 750,000 distinct CDR3 sequences, roughly half of them singletons; the top ten hold about 14%.

The chain uses TRBV5-1 and TRBJ2-4, with TRBD2 matching over 8 bases. The TCR sequence derives from an elderly woman in good health. Sequencing was done on a sample of blood. For the CDR3, the DNA is TGCGCCAGCAGCTCAGCGGGAGCAGATAACATTCAGTACTTC. Encoded protein: CASSSAGADNIQYF.